Listed here are 20 T cell receptor beta chains from one sample, sequenced in a study of long-term antiretroviral therapy in people with HIV. The assay used was immunoSEQ (version v3.0), run at survey level. The assay was immunoSEQ multiplex PCR, and TCRdb's table has in-frame clones only and misses some. The data hold about 3,300 clones, with approximately 90% observed a single time. Sequencing was performed on unsorted PBMCs, taken 0.3 years after starting antiretroviral therapy. The receptor source for this set is a woman aged 45-60 years with HIV.

This clone has only one observation. The chain has TRBV6-4 and TRBJ2-1; 14 bases fit TRBD2. Per germline, CDR1 MRHNA and CDR2 SNTAGT. V was pared by 3 bases and J by 8 bases, with 3 bases of the junction left unmatched. This CDR3 has 15 amino acids. The CDR3 reads CASSETSGGAYEQFF. In DNA, the CDR3 is TGTGCCAGCAGTGAGACTAGCGGGGGGGCATATGAGCAGTTCTTC.

The CDR3 loop is CASSPGDRQETQYF. Written as DNA, the CDR3 is TGTGCCAGCTCACCAGGGGACAGACAAGAGACCCAGTACTTC. V usage is TRBV18 and J usage is TRBJ2-5, with 7 bases lining up with TRBD1. The CDR3 runs 14 residues. Germline V gene lookup returns CDR1 KGHSH and CDR2 LQKENI. J gave up 2 bases and V 2 bases, and 2 bases lay outside the gene matches.

This chain connects TRBV5-1 to TRBJ1-5; no definite D call. With 0 bases removed from V and 3 bases from J, the gap between germline ends came to 10 bases. The germline V gene encodes CDR1 SGHRS and CDR2 YFSETQ. The CDR3 covers 15 residues. The CDR3 protein is CASSLEWGANQPQHF. The CDR3, as DNA: TGCGCCAGCAGCTTGGAATGGGGAGCCAATCAGCCCCAGCATTTT.

The rearrangement uses TRBV4-1 and TRBJ2-7; D not certain. The CDR3 covers 14 residues. Per the germline V gene, CDR1 is MGHRA and CDR2 is YSYEKL. Trimming took 2 bases from V and 3 from J, leaving 11 bases between them. The DNA of the CDR3 is TGCGCCAGCAGCCAAACACCAGATTTCTACGAGCAGTACTTC. Residues: CASSQTPDFYEQYF.

The chain combines TRBV4-3 with TRBJ2-1; 16 nucleotides align to TRBD2. The germline gives CDR1 LGHNA, CDR2 YSLEER. V shed 0 bases and J 12 bases; nucleotides not matched to a gene: 5. The CDR3 is 16 amino acids. The CDR3 DNA reads TGCGCCAGCAGCCAAGATGGGACTAGCGGGGGGGACGGGCAGTTCTTC. Protein: CASSQDGTSGGDGQFF.

V usage is TRBV5-4 and J usage is TRBJ2-1, with unresolved D. Trimming took 2 bases from V and 7 from J, leaving 7 bases between them. Germline lookup yields CDR1 SGHNT and CDR2 YYREEE (reference sequence). This CDR3 is 12 amino acids long. The CDR3 nucleotides read TGTGCCAGCAGCTTCGACCAGAATGAGCAGTTCTTC. It yields the protein CASSFDQNEQFF.

This clone was seen a single time. The chain couples TRBV5-5 to TRBJ1-2; D is perhaps TRBD1 (5 bases). The germline gives CDR1 SGHKS, CDR2 YYEKEE (reference sequence). CDR3 length: 15 residues. Trimming shortened V by 1 base and J by 7 bases, and 17 bases separated the two germline ends. The CDR3 nucleotides read TGTGCCAGCAGCTTGTCCTGGGAGGGGACGAGTGGCTACACCTTC. Translated, it gives CASSLSWEGTSGYTF.

The V call is TRBV19, the J call TRBJ2-7; D is perhaps TRBD1 (6 bases). V lost 5 bases and J 1 base, leaving 12 bases between the germline ends. From germline, CDR1 is LNHDA and CDR2 SQIVND (reference sequence). The CDR3 has 14 amino acids. In DNA, the CDR3 is TGTGCCAGTAGTCCCGGACAGTTTTCCTACGAGCAGTACTTC. The encoded protein is CASSPGQFSYEQYF.

This clone is a singleton in its sample. The junction differs from germline at one of its ends, possibly a read error. The genes are TRBV7-7 and TRBJ2-1; 9 bases line up with TRBD2. CDR3 length equals 14 residues. The germline gives CDR1 SSHAT, CDR2 FNYEAQ (reference sequence). For the CDR3, the DNA is TGTGCTAGCAGTAGCGGGGGCCCCTACAATGAGCAGTTCTTC. Translation gives CASSSGGPYNEQFF.

A single count supports this clone. The genes are TRBV6-1 and TRBJ2-7, with D tentatively TRBD1 (6 bases). CDR3 length equals 13 residues. The germline CDR1 and CDR2 sequences are MNHNS and SASEGT. The germline V and J ends were trimmed by 8 bases and 4 bases, with 15 bases remaining between them. CDR3 protein: CASATNREYEQYF. The CDR3 bases are TGTGCCAGCGCAACGAACAGGGAATACGAGCAGTACTTC.

This CDR3 reads CASSARQVNTDTQYF. CDR3 bases: TGCGCCAGCAGCGCCCGACAGGTGAACACAGATACGCAGTATTTT. V is TRBV5-1 and J is TRBJ2-3, with TRBD1 as a possible D gene (6 bases). The CDR3 is made up of 15 amino acids. From germline, CDR1 is SGHRS and CDR2 YFSETQ. With 4 bases removed from V and 2 bases from J, the gap between germline ends came to 14 bases.

The CDR3 DNA is TGTGCCAGCAGTGACAACTTTACGACTAGCGGGGAAGAGACCCAGTACTTC. Protein product: CASSDNFTTSGEETQYF. The rearrangement joins TRBV6-4 to TRBJ2-5; 11 bases map to TRBD2. The germline CDR1 and CDR2 sequences are MRHNA and SNTAGT. V shed 2 bases and J 3 bases; nucleotides not matched to a gene: 8. The CDR3 is 17 amino acids.

This chain joins TRBV10-3 and TRBJ1-3; D is unresolved. The CDR3 is made up of 17 amino acids. The germline V gene encodes CDR1 ENHRY and CDR2 SYGVKD. With 0 bases removed from V and 4 bases from J, the gap between germline ends came to 16 bases. In nucleotides, the CDR3 is TGTGCCATCAGTGAGTCGGTCGGGCCTACCTCGGGAAACACCATATATTTT. Its translation is CAISESVGPTSGNTIYF.

The count of this clone is one. The chain joins TRBV18 to TRBJ1-2; D remains unclear. The germline V gene has CDR1 KGHSH and CDR2 LQKENI. The V and J ends lost 8 bases and 6 bases respectively, with 16 bases between them. The CDR3 has 13 residues. CDR3 region: CASPSGGKDGYTF. Here the CDR3 DNA reads TGTGCCAGCCCCTCGGGAGGGAAGGATGGCTACACCTTC.

The J gene is TRBJ2-2, the V gene TRBV5-1, with D unclear. Germline V gene data show CDR1 as SGHRS and CDR2 as YFSETQ. The CDR3 extends over 15 amino acids. Trimming stripped 0 bases from V and 0 bases from J, with 6 bases between. CDR3 region: CASSLESPNTGELFF. CDR3 DNA: TGCGCCAGCAGCTTGGAGTCCCCGAACACCGGGGAGCTGTTTTTT.

V is TRBV19 and J is TRBJ1-2, with D perhaps matching TRBD1 (5 bases). The V end was cut by 6 bases, the J end by 4 bases, with 12 bases between. Germline CDR1 reads LNHDA; CDR2 reads SQIVND (reference sequence). CDR3 length: 13 residues. CDR3 region: CASRDRVFYGYTF. In DNA form, the CDR3 reads TGTGCCAGTAGAGACAGAGTTTTCTATGGCTACACCTTC.

The chain joins TRBV9 to TRBJ1-4; 10 bases are a match to TRBD1. CDR3 length: 15 residues. CDR1 SGDLS and CDR2 YYNGEE come from the germline V gene. The V segment lost 2 bases and the J segment 6 bases; nucleotides outside the gene matches: 4. The CDR3 DNA sequence: TGTGCCAGCAGCGTCACCGGGACAGGGGATGAAAAACTGTTTTTT. This sequence encodes CASSVTGTGDEKLFF. The full variable domain, its missing parts supplied by reference TRBV9 and TRBJ1-4, is DSGVTQTPKHLITATGQRVTLRCSPRSGDLSVYWYQQSLDQGLQFLIQYYNGEERAKGNILERFSAQQFPDLHSELNLSSLELGDSALYFCASSVTGTGDEKLFFGSGTQLSVL.

The rearrangement joins TRBV18 to TRBJ2-7; possible D gene TRBD1, 5 bases. V lost 0 bases and J 0 bases, leaving 12 bases between the germline ends. This CDR3 spans 16 amino acids. The germline CDR1 and CDR2 sequences are KGHSH and LQKENI. CDR3 DNA sequence: TGTGCCAGCTCACCACCTCAAGGGGTCTCCTCCTACGAGCAGTACTTC. This translates into CASSPPQGVSSYEQYF.

The chain uses TRBV7-2 and TRBJ1-1; D is unclear. The CDR3 runs to 14 residues. Germline CDR1 SGHTA, CDR2 FQGNSA. Trimming took off 5 bases at V and 1 base at J, with 11 bases between the two ends. The CDR3 reads CASSLTLRNTEAFF. The CDR3 coding sequence is TGTGCCAGCAGCCTTACACTTCGGAACACTGAAGCTTTCTTT.

This clone was observed a single time. The chain couples TRBV11-2 to TRBJ2-7, with D unclear. With 7 bases removed from V and 4 bases from J, the gap between germline ends came to 17 bases. Germline V gene data show CDR1 as SGHAT and CDR2 as FQNNGV. The length of the CDR3 is 14 residues. The chain's CDR3 is CASTPLRAIYEQYF. Here the CDR3 DNA reads TGTGCCAGCACCCCCCTCCGGGCCATTTACGAGCAGTACTTC.